These 14 T cell receptor beta chains originate from one sample sequenced in a study of blood T cell repertoires in COVID-19. Data came from immunoSEQ multiplex PCR; TCRdb stores just in-frame clones and leaves some out. In the table there are approximately 230,000 clones, under 90% of which are singletons. Sequenced sample: PBMCs or T cells enriched from blood (not recorded which). These receptors all come from a man aged 18 to 29 who had recovered from COVID-19.

The J gene is TRBJ1-4, the V gene TRBV7-2; 7 bases line up with TRBD1. This CDR3 comprises 14 residues. Trimming cost V 7 bases and J 10 bases; bases outside gene matches: 12. Germline CDR1 SGHTA, CDR2 FQGNSA. This CDR3 reads CASTYSGDRRKLFF. CDR3 DNA: TGTGCCAGCACCTACTCAGGGGACAGACGAAAACTGTTTTTT.

The chain joins TRBV10-2 to TRBJ1-6; D is unclear. Germline assignment: CDR1 WSHSY and CDR2 SAAADI. Trimming cost V 0 bases and J 9 bases, with 9 bases left between them. This CDR3 region has 14 residues. The CDR3 region has the DNA TGCGCCAGCAGTGAGTCGACTCGGGGTTCACCCCTCCACTTT. It translates to CASSESTRGSPLHF.

The chain employs TRBV5-1 and TRBJ2-2, with D unclear. Germline V lookup: CDR1 SGHRS, CDR2 YFSETQ. The V end was cut by 3 bases, the J end by 0 bases, with 12 bases between. CDR3 length equals 16 residues. Written as DNA, the CDR3 is TGCGCCAGCAGCTCCTCGGGTCCCCCGAACACCGGGGAGCTGTTTTTT. Residues: CASSSSGPPNTGELFF. Filled out from reference TRBV5-1 and TRBJ2-2, the complete variable domain reads KAGVTQTPRYLIKTRGQQVTLSCSPISGHRSVSWYQQTPGQGLQFLFEYFSETQRNKGNFPGRFSGRQFSNSRSEMNVSTLELGDSALYLCASSSSGPPNTGELFFGEGSRLTVL.

The chain carries TRBV2 and TRBJ2-4, with 7 bases that match TRBD2. This CDR3 contains 11 residues. V dropped 8 bases and J dropped 8; count of bases not matched to a gene: 3. The germline CDR1 and CDR2 sequences are SNHLY and FYNNEI. CDR3 nucleotides: TGTGCCAGCGGGGGGGATTACATTCAGTACTTC. Translating gives CASGGDYIQYF.

The rearrangement uses TRBV12-3 or TRBV12-4 and TRBJ1-2; D gene uncertain. Trimming took off 10 bases at V and 5 bases at J, with 11 bases between the two ends. The CDR3 runs 11 residues. CDR3 bases: TGTGCCACCGGGGATTTATATGGCTACACCTTC. This gives the protein CATGDLYGYTF.

In this sample, this clone turned up many times. The chain uses TRBV6-1 and TRBJ1-6; 7 nucleotides agree with TRBD1. V was pared by 4 bases and J by 0 bases, with 15 bases of the junction left unmatched. CDR1 and CDR2 (germline): MNHNS, SASEGT. The CDR3 covers 20 residues. CDR3 protein: CASSVIFPGQRSSYNSPLHF. The DNA of the CDR3 is TGTGCCAGCAGTGTAATCTTCCCGGGACAGAGGAGCTCCTATAATTCACCCCTCCACTTT.

The chain employs TRBV6-5 and TRBJ1-1; TRBD1 might be the D (6 bases). Per the germline V gene, CDR1 is MNHEY and CDR2 is SVGAGI. This CDR3 is 14 amino acids long. Trimming pared 6 bases from V and 1 base from J, leaving 12 bases between. CDR3 sequence (DNA): TGTGCCAGCAGCTTCGGGGGGCAGAACACTGAAGCTTTCTTT. Its protein product is CASSFGGQNTEAFF.

The V gene is TRBV2, the J gene TRBJ2-7; unclear D gene. Germline assignment: CDR1 SNHLY and CDR2 FYNNEI. V lost 5 bases and J 3 bases, leaving 8 bases between the germline ends. This CDR3 contains 12 residues. For the CDR3, the DNA is TGTGCCAGCAGTCAGGTGGACTACGAGCAGTACTTC. It translates to CASSQVDYEQYF.

The rearrangement links TRBV12-3 or TRBV12-4 to TRBJ2-5; a possible D gene is TRBD1 (6 bases). The CDR3 length is 13 residues. The V end was cut by 6 bases, the J end by 2 bases, with 10 bases between. This CDR3 is CASRGHPQETQYF. As DNA, the CDR3 is TGTGCCAGCAGGGGACATCCGCAAGAGACCCAGTACTTC.

CDR3 residues: CASSGWGFESTDTQYF. The CDR3 DNA follows: TGTGCCAGCAGCGGGTGGGGCTTCGAGAGCACAGATACGCAGTATTTT. The V gene is TRBV5-6, the J gene TRBJ2-3; D perhaps matches TRBD1 (5 bases). Germline CDR1 SGHDT, CDR2 YYEEEE. The CDR3 runs 16 residues. Trimming took 4 bases from V and 0 from J, leaving 15 bases between them.

This clone was observed once. The rearrangement links TRBV5-1 to TRBJ1-2; D is possibly TRBD1 (6 bases). Per germline, CDR1 SGHRS and CDR2 YFSETQ. The CDR3 consists of 14 residues. Trimming took 0 bases from V and 3 from J, leaving 9 bases between them. The CDR3 reads CASSLGDTDYGYTF. CDR3 DNA sequence: TGCGCCAGCAGCTTGGGGGACACCGACTATGGCTACACCTTC.

This clone came up once. The chain employs TRBV3-1 (or the pseudogene TRBV3-2) and TRBJ2-1; D ambiguous. Per germline, CDR1 LGHDT and CDR2 YNNKEL (reference sequence). The CDR3 is made up of 10 amino acids. The germline V and J ends were trimmed by 3 bases and 10 bases, with 4 bases remaining between them. The CDR3 region is CASSQGEQFF. The CDR3, as DNA: TGTGCCAGCAGCCAGGGCGAGCAGTTCTTC.

This sequence joins TRBV6-5 and TRBJ2-7; D possibly corresponds to TRBD1 (6 bases). Looked up from germline, CDR1 is MNHEY and CDR2 is SVGAGI. The CDR3 loop spans 14 amino acids. The V and J ends lost 5 bases and 0 bases respectively, with 11 bases between them. CDR3 sequence (DNA): TGTGCCAGCAGTCTTTCGGGACACTCCTACGAGCAGTACTTC. It is translated as CASSLSGHSYEQYF.

This clone has a single count. This chain uses TRBV4-1 with TRBJ2-7; 9 bases fit TRBD1. V trimming: 5 bases; J trimming: 5 bases; junction bases outside the gene matches: 7. Per germline, CDR1 MGHRA and CDR2 YSYEKL. CDR3 size: 14 residues. CDR3 sequence reads: CASSKGQGLDEQYF. The DNA of the CDR3 is TGCGCCAGCAGCAAAGGACAGGGGTTGGACGAGCAGTACTTC.